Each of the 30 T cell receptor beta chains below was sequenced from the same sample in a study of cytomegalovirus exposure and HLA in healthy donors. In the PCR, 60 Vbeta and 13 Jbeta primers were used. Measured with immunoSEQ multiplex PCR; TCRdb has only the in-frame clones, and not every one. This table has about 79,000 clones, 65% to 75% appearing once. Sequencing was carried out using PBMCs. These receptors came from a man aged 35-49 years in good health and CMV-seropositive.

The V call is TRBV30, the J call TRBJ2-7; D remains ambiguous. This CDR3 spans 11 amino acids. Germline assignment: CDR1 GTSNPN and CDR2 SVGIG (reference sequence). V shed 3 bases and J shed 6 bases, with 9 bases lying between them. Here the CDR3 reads CAWSSFSEQYF. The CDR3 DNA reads TGTGCCTGGAGCTCTTTCTCCGAGCAGTACTTC.

CDR3 loop: CASRETGGRAYNEQFF. The CDR3 DNA is TGTGCCAGCAGGGAAACAGGAGGGAGGGCATACAATGAGCAGTTCTTC. The V and J genes are TRBV4-2 and TRBJ2-1; 7 bases line up with TRBD2. Germline V gene sequence: CDR1 LGHNA, CDR2 YNFKEQ. The CDR3 has 16 amino acids. Trimming took 6 bases from V and 4 from J; bases not matched to a gene: 12.

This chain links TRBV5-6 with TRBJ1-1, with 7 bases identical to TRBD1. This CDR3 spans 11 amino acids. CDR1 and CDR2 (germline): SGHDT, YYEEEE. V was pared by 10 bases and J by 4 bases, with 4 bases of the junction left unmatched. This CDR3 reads CAVHRGTEAFF. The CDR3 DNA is TGTGCCGTTCACAGGGGCACTGAAGCTTTCTTT.

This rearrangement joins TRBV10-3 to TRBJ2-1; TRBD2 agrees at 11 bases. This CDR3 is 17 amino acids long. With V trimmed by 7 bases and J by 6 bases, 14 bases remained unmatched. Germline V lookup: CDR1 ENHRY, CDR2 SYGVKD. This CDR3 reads CAIMGRSGTSGTNEQFF. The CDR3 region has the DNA TGTGCCATCATGGGGAGGTCCGGGACTAGCGGAACCAATGAGCAGTTCTTC.

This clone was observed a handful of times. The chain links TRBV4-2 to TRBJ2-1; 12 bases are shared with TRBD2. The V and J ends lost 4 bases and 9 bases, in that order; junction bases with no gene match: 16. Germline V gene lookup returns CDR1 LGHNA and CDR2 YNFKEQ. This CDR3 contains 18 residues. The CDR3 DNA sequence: TGTGCCAGCAGCCCCCAGACAAGTTCTAGCGGGGGGGCCGGTGAGCAGTTCTTC. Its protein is CASSPQTSSSGGAGEQFF.

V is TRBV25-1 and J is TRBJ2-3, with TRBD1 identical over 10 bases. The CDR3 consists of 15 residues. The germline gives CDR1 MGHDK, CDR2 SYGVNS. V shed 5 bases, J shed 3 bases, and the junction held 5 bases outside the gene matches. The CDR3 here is CASSTRTGGTDTQYF. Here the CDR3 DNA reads TGTGCCAGCAGTACCCGGACAGGGGGAACAGATACGCAGTATTTT.

The DNA for the CDR3 is TGTGCCTGGGGGCCCCTCAGGGAGACCCAGTACTTC. It encodes CAWGPLRETQYF. The J gene is TRBJ2-5, the V gene TRBV30; D is unresolved. The V gene's germline CDR1 is GTSNPN and CDR2 SVGIG (reference sequence). The CDR3 is 12 amino acids. Trimming cost V 5 bases and J 5 bases, with 12 bases left between them.

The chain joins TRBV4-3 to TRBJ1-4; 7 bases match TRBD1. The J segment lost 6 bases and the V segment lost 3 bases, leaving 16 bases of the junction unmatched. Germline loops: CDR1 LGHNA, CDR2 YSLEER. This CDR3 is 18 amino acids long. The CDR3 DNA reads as TGCGCCAGCAGCCAGGGTCCCGGGACAGATTCTCACGATGAAAAACTGTTTTTT. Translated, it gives CASSQGPGTDSHDEKLFF.

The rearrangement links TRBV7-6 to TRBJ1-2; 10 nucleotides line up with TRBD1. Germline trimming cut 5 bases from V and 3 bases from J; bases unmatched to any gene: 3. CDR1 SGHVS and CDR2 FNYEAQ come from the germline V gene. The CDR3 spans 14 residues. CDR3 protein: CASSLGTGDYGYTF. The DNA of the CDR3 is TGTGCCAGCAGCCTTGGGACAGGGGACTATGGCTACACCTTC. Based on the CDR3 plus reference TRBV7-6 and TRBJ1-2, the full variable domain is GAGVSQSPRYKVTKRGQDVALRCDPISGHVSLYWYRQALGQGPEFLTYFNYEAQQDKSGLPNDRFSAERPEGSISTLTIQRTEQRDSAMYRCASSLGTGDYGYTFGSGTRLTVV.

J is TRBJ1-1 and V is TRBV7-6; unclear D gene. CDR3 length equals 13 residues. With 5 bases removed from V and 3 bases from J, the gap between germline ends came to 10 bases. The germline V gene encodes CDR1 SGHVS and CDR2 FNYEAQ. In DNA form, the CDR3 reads TGTGCCAGCAGCCGCGGGCTGGACACTGAAGCTTTCTTT. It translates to CASSRGLDTEAFF.

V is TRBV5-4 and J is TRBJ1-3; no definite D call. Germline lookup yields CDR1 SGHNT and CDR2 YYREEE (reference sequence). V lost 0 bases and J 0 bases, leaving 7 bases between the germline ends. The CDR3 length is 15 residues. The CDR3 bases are TGTGCCAGCAGCTTGGACATTCTCTCTGGAAACACCATATATTTT. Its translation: CASSLDILSGNTIYF.

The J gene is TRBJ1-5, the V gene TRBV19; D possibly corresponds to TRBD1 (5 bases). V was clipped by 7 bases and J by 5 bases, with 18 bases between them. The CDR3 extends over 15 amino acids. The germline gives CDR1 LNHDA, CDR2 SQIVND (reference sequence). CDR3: CASTRGGGLDQPQHF. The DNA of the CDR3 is TGTGCCAGTACCCGTGGGGGAGGGTTGGATCAGCCCCAGCATTTT.

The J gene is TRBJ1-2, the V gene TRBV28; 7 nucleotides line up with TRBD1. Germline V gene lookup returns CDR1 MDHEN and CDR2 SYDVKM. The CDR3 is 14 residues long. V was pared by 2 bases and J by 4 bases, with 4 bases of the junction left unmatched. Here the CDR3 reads CASSLGTEFYGYTF. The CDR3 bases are TGTGCCAGCAGTTTAGGGACAGAGTTCTATGGCTACACCTTC.

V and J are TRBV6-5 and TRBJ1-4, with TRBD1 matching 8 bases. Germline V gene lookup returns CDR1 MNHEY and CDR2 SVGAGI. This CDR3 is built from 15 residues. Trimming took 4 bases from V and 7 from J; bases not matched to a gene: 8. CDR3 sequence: CASSSATGAVEKLFF. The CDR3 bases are TGTGCCAGCAGTTCGGCGACAGGGGCAGTTGAAAAACTGTTTTTT.

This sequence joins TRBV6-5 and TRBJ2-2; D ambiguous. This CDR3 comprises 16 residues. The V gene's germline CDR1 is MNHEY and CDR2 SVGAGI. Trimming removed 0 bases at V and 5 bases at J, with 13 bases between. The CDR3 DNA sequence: TGTGCCAGCAGTTACTCGAATCAGGCCGGAACCGGGGAGCTGTTTTTT. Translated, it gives CASSYSNQAGTGELFF.

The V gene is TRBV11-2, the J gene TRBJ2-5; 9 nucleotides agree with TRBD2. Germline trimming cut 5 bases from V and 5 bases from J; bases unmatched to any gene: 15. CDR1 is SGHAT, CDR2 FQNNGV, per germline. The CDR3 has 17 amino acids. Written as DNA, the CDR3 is TGTGCCAGCAGCCCAAATTATGGCGGGGGGGCTACGGAGACCCAGTACTTC. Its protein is CASSPNYGGGATETQYF.

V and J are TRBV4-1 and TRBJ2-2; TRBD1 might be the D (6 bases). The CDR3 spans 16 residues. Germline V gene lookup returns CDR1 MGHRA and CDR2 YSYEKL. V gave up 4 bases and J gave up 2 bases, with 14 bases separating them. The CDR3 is CASSPVRGENTGELFF. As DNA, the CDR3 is TGCGCCAGCAGCCCGGTCAGGGGAGAAAACACCGGGGAGCTGTTTTTT.

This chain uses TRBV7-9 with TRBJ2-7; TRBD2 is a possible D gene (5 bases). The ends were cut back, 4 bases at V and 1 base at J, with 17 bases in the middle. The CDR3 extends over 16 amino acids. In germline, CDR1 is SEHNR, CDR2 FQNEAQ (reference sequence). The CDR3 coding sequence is TGTGCCAGCAGCTCCCCCGGACTTCCTATATCCTACGAGCAGTACTTC. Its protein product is CASSSPGLPISYEQYF.

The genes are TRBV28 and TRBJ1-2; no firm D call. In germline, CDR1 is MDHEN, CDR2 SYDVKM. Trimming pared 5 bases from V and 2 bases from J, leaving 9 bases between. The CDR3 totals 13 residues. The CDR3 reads CASSPDLNYGYTF. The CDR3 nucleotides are TGTGCCAGCAGTCCCGACTTAAACTATGGCTACACCTTC.

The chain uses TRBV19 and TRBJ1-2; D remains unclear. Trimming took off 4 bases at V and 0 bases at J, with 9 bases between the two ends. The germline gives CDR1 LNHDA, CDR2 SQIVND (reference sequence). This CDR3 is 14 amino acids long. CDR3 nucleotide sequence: TGTGCCAGTAGTACGGAAGCGGCTAACTATGGCTACACCTTC. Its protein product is CASSTEAANYGYTF.

As DNA, the CDR3 is TGTGCCAGCAGCTTAAAACCGGGACAGGGGTATTCTGAGCAGTTCTTC. Protein: CASSLKPGQGYSEQFF. V gene TRBV7-2 combines with J gene TRBJ2-1; TRBD1 agrees at 10 bases. V lost 2 bases and J lost 9; bases outside the gene matches: 10. The length of the CDR3 is 16 residues. CDR1 is SGHTA, CDR2 FQGNSA, per germline.

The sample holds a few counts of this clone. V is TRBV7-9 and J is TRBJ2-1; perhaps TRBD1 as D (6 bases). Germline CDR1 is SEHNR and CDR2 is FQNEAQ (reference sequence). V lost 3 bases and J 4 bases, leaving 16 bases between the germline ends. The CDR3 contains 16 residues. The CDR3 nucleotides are TGTGCCAGCAGCTTCACCGGGACAACCGATTACAATGAGCAGTTCTTC. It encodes CASSFTGTTDYNEQFF.

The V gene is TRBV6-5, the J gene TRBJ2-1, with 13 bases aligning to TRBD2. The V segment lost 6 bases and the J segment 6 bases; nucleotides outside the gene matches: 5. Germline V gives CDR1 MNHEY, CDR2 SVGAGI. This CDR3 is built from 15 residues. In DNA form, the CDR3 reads TGTGCCAGCAGACAACTAGCGGGAGGGATCAATGAGCAGTTCTTC. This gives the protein CASRQLAGGINEQFF.

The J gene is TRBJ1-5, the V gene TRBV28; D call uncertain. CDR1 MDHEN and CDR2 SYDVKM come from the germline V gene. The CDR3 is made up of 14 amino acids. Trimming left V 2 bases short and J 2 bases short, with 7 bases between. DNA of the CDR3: TGTGCCAGCAGTTTAACGCGGGGCAATCAGCCCCAGCATTTT. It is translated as CASSLTRGNQPQHF.

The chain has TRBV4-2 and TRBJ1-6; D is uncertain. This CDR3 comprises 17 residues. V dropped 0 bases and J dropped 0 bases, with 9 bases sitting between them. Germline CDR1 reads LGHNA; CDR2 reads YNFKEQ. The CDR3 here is CASSQEVPSSYNSPLHF. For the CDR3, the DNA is TGTGCCAGCAGCCAAGAGGTCCCGAGCTCCTATAATTCACCCCTCCACTTT.

The CDR3 coding sequence is TGTGCCAGCAGTTTTTCGACCGGGGTCCTTATCTACGAGCAGTACTTC. Protein product: CASSFSTGVLIYEQYF. The chain couples TRBV27 to TRBJ2-7; maybe TRBD2 (5 bases). Germline V gene sequence: CDR1 MNHEY, CDR2 SMNVEV (reference sequence). This CDR3 has 16 residues. V lost 3 bases and J 3 bases, leaving 18 bases between the germline ends.

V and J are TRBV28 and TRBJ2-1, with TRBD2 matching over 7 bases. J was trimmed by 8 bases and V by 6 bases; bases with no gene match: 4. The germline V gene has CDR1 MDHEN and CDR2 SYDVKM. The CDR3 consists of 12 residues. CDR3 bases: TGTGCCAGCAGAAGCGGGATCGATGAGCAGTTCTTC. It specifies CASRSGIDEQFF.

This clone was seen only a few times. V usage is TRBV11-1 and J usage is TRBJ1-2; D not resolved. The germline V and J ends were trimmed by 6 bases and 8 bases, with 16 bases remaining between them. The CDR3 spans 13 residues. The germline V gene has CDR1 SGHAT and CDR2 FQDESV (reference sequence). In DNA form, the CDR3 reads TGTGCCAGCAGTTACTACGGGATTAGCGGCTACACCTTC. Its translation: CASSYYGISGYTF.

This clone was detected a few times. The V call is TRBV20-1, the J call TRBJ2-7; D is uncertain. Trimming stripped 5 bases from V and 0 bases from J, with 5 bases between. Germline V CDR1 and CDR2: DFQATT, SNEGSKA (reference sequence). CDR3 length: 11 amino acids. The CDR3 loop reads CSARSSYEQYF. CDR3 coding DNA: TGCAGTGCTCGGAGCTCCTACGAGCAGTACTTC.

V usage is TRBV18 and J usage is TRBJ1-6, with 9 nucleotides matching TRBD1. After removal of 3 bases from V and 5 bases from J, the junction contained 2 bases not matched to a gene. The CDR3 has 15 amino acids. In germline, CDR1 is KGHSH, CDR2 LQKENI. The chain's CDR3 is CASSPDRGNNSPLHF. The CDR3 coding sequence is TGTGCCAGCTCACCGGACAGGGGCAATAATTCACCCCTCCACTTT.